These 4 T cell receptor beta chains were all obtained from the same sample, sequenced in a study of tumor and adjacent non-tumor tissue in lung cancer listed by TCRdb under 2018. RNA was isolated from bulk, unsorted tissue, and RNA quality was assessed with a NanoDrop ND-1000 and an Agilent 2100. Normal lung samples were distant non-tumor tissue taken more than 3 cm from the tumor edge. The library was obtained by multiplex PCR. Sequenced on an Illumina HiSeq 2500. TCRbeta libraries were constructed through three rounds of nested PCR with primers (Table S4) according to protocols modified from ARM-PCR. The public reads were reprocessed in TCRdb via fastp at Q25 and MiXCR, keeping in-frame beta chains. One record per CDR3 amino acid sequence lists the most common genes and DNA. Counted in this sample were some 73,000 distinct CDR3 sequences; approximately 81% of them appeared once. About 51% of the sample goes to the ten largest clones.

Sequenced: distant non-tumor lung tissue. The source of these receptors is a man aged 55 to 70 with non-small cell lung cancer.

Comment on this clonotype: The CDR3 does not end in the conserved phenylalanine or tryptophan, so this is likely a read error. J is TRBJ1-1 and V is TRBV4-2; D is undetermined. The length of the CDR3 is 15 residues. Germline loops: CDR1 LGHNA, CDR2 YNFKEQ. Trimming took off 4 bases at V and 1 base at J, with 13 bases between the two ends. The CDR3 coding sequence is TGTGCCAGCAGCCCGGAGGACGGACCGAACACTGAAGCTTTCCTT. Residues: CASSPEDGPNTEAFL.

On this clonotype: A much larger clonotype is one base distant, so this may be a read error. V usage is TRBV14 and J usage is TRBJ1-1; D is unresolved. The length of the CDR3 is 13 residues. The germline gives CDR1 SGHDN, CDR2 FVKESK. The CDR3 bases are TGTGCCAGAAGCCAACAGTGGAACACTGAAGCTTTCTTT. Translated, it gives CARSQQWNTEAFF.

The chain links TRBV11-2 to TRBJ2-1, with a possible D match to TRBD2 (5 bases). The tail of the sequence fits TRBJ2-7 better, so the J call may be wrong. This CDR3 is 14 amino acids long. The germline V gene has CDR1 SGHAT and CDR2 FQNNGV. The CDR3 is CASSSSWGYNEQYF. The CDR3 nucleotides read TGTGCCAGCAGCTCTAGCTGGGGATACAATGAGCAGTACTTC.

Worth noting for this clonotype: At one boundary the junction diverges from the germline segment, which might be a read error. The chain has TRBV11-3 and TRBJ2-3; unclear D gene. CDR1 SGHNT and CDR2 YENEEA come from the germline V gene. The CDR3 has 14 amino acids. CDR3 sequence (DNA): TGTGCCAGCAGCCACGGAGCGAGCACAGATACGCTGTATTTT. Translation: CASSHGASTDTLYF.